This passage covers 20 T cell receptor beta chains from one sample sequenced in a study of T cell responses to AZD1222 COVID-19 vaccine (dated by TCRdb to the early 2020s). Read against the paper, the sample's time point label means: about 28 days (+/-7) after the second vaccine dose. The sample's treatment or condition label, in plain terms: meningococcal conjugate vaccine given as trial control. Libraries were made using the immunoSEQ multiplex PCR assay. TCRdb holds this immuneACCESS table with in-frame rearrangements only. Some clones are missing; in checked studies, unresolved V genes explain under half, and the rest has no known cause. The sample yields some 180,000 clones; around nine tenths were counted once. The ten largest clones capture 3.6% of the sample. Sequencing was performed on peripheral blood, taken 28 days after the second dose of the MenACWY control vaccine. The receptors shown here come from an adult who received the MenACWY meningococcal vaccine as a control.

The J gene is TRBJ1-1, the V gene TRBV6-1; perhaps TRBD1 as D (5 bases). This CDR3 region has 14 residues. Trimming shortened V by 3 bases and J by 6 bases, and 14 bases separated the two germline ends. Per the germline V gene, CDR1 is MNHNS and CDR2 is SASEGT. The CDR3 sequence is CASSEWGLGPEAFF. The DNA of the CDR3 is TGTGCCAGCAGTGAGTGGGGGTTGGGGCCTGAAGCTTTCTTT.

J is TRBJ2-7 and V is TRBV7-8; 7 nucleotides align to TRBD1. J gave up 7 bases and V 5 bases, and 8 bases lay outside the gene matches. CDR3 length: 13 residues. Germline lookup yields CDR1 SGHVS and CDR2 FQNEAQ. The CDR3 sequence: CASSTKQGTEQYF. The DNA of the CDR3 is TGTGCCAGCAGCACTAAACAGGGGACGGAGCAGTACTTC.

The chain has TRBV9 and TRBJ2-3; TRBD2 might be the D (6 bases). Germline CDR1 reads SGDLS; CDR2 reads YYNGEE. Trimming took 7 bases from V and 0 from J, leaving 12 bases between them. The CDR3 contains 14 residues. The CDR3 DNA follows: TGTGCCAGCGGCGGCGGGACTAGCACAGATACGCAGTATTTT. Amino acid sequence: CASGGGTSTDTQYF.

The chain couples TRBV7-6 to TRBJ2-2; D not resolved. The germline V gene has CDR1 SGHVS and CDR2 FNYEAQ. The CDR3 spans 16 residues. V dropped 4 bases and J dropped 0 bases, with 12 bases sitting between them. The DNA of the CDR3 is TGTGCCAGCAGCTCCTCACAGCTACCGAACACCGGGGAGCTGTTTTTT. Translated: CASSSSQLPNTGELFF.

Worth noting for this clone: This same CDR3 is encoded by further DNA sequences in the sample. The chain joins TRBV27 to TRBJ1-2; weak D call: TRBD1 (6 bases). CDR3 length: 13 amino acids. Trimming cost V 2 bases and J 4 bases, with 8 bases left between them. CDR1 and CDR2 (germline): MNHEY, SMNVEV (reference sequence). The CDR3 here is CASSLRGGYGYTF. CDR3 in DNA: TGTGCCAGCAGTTTAAGAGGGGGCTATGGCTACACCTTC.

The CDR3 DNA sequence: TGTGCCAGCAGTATCACAGGGGTCGCTGGAAACACCATATATTTT. It codes for CASSITGVAGNTIYF. The rearrangement uses TRBV6-2 or TRBV6-3 and TRBJ1-3, with 7 bases lining up with TRBD1. V lost 5 bases to trimming and J lost 2 bases; unmatched junction nucleotides: 6. CDR3 size: 15 residues. Germline CDR1 MNHEY, CDR2 SVGEGT.

This rearrangement joins TRBV19 to TRBJ1-1, with D hard to call. CDR1 is LNHDA and CDR2 is SQIVND in the germline V gene (reference sequence). V gave up 1 base and J gave up 4 bases, with 10 bases separating them. The CDR3 consists of 14 residues. CDR3 sequence: CASSIGDLGTEAFF. In DNA form, the CDR3 reads TGTGCCAGTAGTATAGGTGACTTGGGCACTGAAGCTTTCTTT.

V and J are TRBV18 and TRBJ2-1; no clear D. The CDR3 loop spans 13 amino acids. V gave up 3 bases and J gave up 9 bases, with 12 bases separating them. CDR1 is KGHSH and CDR2 is LQKENI in the germline V gene. This chain's CDR3 is CASSPVGTSEQFF. The CDR3 region has the DNA TGTGCCAGCTCACCCGTCGGAACGAGTGAGCAGTTCTTC.

V is TRBV18 and J is TRBJ2-3; TRBD2 agrees at 8 bases. CDR3 length: 16 residues. Germline CDR1 is KGHSH and CDR2 is LQKENI. The J segment lost 0 bases and the V segment lost 0 bases, leaving 2 bases of the junction unmatched. The CDR3 sequence is CASSPPTSASTDTQYF. The CDR3 DNA sequence: TGTGCCAGCTCACCACCGACTAGCGCTAGCACAGATACGCAGTATTTT.

The V and J genes are TRBV19 and TRBJ2-7; D remains ambiguous. CDR3 length equals 13 residues. The germline CDR1 and CDR2 sequences are LNHDA and SQIVND (reference sequence). V was clipped by 2 bases and J by 0 bases, with 5 bases between them. Here the CDR3 reads CASSIPASYEQYF. The CDR3, as DNA: TGTGCCAGTAGTATACCGGCCTCCTACGAGCAGTACTTC.

The chain is built from TRBV19 and TRBJ1-6, with 8 bases aligning to TRBD1. CDR3 length: 15 residues. CDR1 and CDR2 from the germline V gene are LNHDA and SQIVND (reference sequence). Germline trimming cut 10 bases from V and 10 bases from J; bases unmatched to any gene: 15. The CDR3 region is CATSNPGTGTSPLHF. CDR3 bases: TGTGCCACCTCAAATCCCGGGACAGGTACCTCACCCCTCCACTTT.

This clone is a singleton in its sample. The rearrangement joins TRBV15 to TRBJ1-3; D is ambiguous. This CDR3 comprises 17 residues. Looked up from germline, CDR1 is LNHNV and CDR2 is YYDKDF (reference sequence). V lost 1 base, J lost 0 bases, and 13 bases lay in between. The CDR3 region is CATSRGSDLFSGNTIYF. DNA for the CDR3: TGTGCCACCAGCAGAGGCTCAGACCTTTTCTCTGGAAACACCATATATTTT.

This clone has a handful of counts. Other DNA sequences of this sample code for an identical CDR3. V and J are TRBV11-1 and TRBJ1-1; the match to TRBD1 covers 8 bases. This CDR3 has 15 residues. Germline loops: CDR1 SGHAT, CDR2 FQDESV (reference sequence). The junction had 10 bases not matched to a gene; V was cut back by 7 bases and J by 3 bases. CDR3 in amino acids: CASTREGTGYTEAFF. DNA for the CDR3: TGTGCCAGCACCCGAGAGGGGACAGGTTACACTGAAGCTTTCTTT.

The chain carries TRBV10-1 and TRBJ2-1, with a possible D match to TRBD2 (6 bases). Germline V lookup: CDR1 WNHNN, CDR2 SYGVQD (reference sequence). V lost 2 bases and J 5 bases, leaving 13 bases between the germline ends. The length of the CDR3 is 15 residues. The CDR3 sequence: CASSELAGLNNEQFF. The CDR3 DNA is TGCGCCAGCAGTGAGCTGGCGGGGCTCAACAATGAGCAGTTCTTC.

This sequence joins TRBV16 and TRBJ2-2, with D perhaps matching TRBD2 (6 bases). The CDR3 contains 20 residues. Germline V gene data show CDR1 as KGHSY and CDR2 as FQNENV. V was trimmed by 2 bases and J by 0 bases, leaving 22 bases between them. The CDR3 here is CASSQRRGRPFESNTGELFF. The CDR3 DNA sequence: TGTGCCAGCAGCCAAAGGAGGGGCAGACCTTTCGAATCGAACACCGGGGAGCTGTTTTTT.

The genes are TRBV7-9 and TRBJ1-2; D ambiguous. V shed 7 bases and J shed 5 bases, with 26 bases lying between them. The CDR3 length is 17 residues. From germline, CDR1 is SEHNR and CDR2 FQNEAQ (reference sequence). CDR3 in amino acids: CASILGIGAGREYGYTF. DNA for the CDR3: TGTGCCAGCATCCTAGGGATAGGAGCCGGCCGGGAGTATGGCTACACCTTC.

V and J are TRBV3-1 (or the pseudogene TRBV3-2) and TRBJ2-1; possibly TRBD1 or TRBD2 for D (5 bases each). Germline V CDR1 and CDR2: LGHDT, YNNKEL (reference sequence). Trimming took 3 bases from V and 0 from J, leaving 18 bases between them. The CDR3 is 18 amino acids. The CDR3 loop reads CASSHNLCPGTSYNEQFF. The CDR3 DNA reads as TGTGCCAGCAGCCACAATCTCTGTCCCGGGACCTCCTACAATGAGCAGTTCTTC.

J is TRBJ2-1 and V is TRBV27, with 13 bases identical to TRBD2. The CDR3 length is 15 residues. The trim removed 4 bases at V and 9 bases at J, leaving 6 bases unmatched. CDR1 is MNHEY, CDR2 SMNVEV, per germline (reference sequence). CDR3 nucleotides: TGTGCCAGCAGTTCGGGGACTAGCGGGATGGTTGAGCAGTTCTTC. This encodes CASSSGTSGMVEQFF.

The chain employs TRBV5-1 and TRBJ2-1, with 10 positions matching TRBD2. CDR1 and CDR2 from the germline V gene are SGHRS and YFSETQ. The CDR3 loop spans 15 amino acids. J was trimmed by 6 bases and V by 1 base; bases with no gene match: 4. This CDR3 reads CASSLSSGRTNEQFF. The CDR3 DNA follows: TGCGCCAGCAGCTTGAGTAGCGGGAGGACCAATGAGCAGTTCTTC.

This clone occurred a few times. The gene calls are TRBV27 and TRBJ1-1; D call uncertain. Trimming stripped 6 bases from V and 0 bases from J, with 17 bases between. Germline values: CDR1 MNHEY, CDR2 SMNVEV (reference sequence). The length of the CDR3 is 16 residues. The CDR3 region is CASRDWTEGLNTEAFF. The CDR3 nucleotides read TGTGCCAGCAGGGATTGGACGGAGGGCTTGAACACTGAAGCTTTCTTT.